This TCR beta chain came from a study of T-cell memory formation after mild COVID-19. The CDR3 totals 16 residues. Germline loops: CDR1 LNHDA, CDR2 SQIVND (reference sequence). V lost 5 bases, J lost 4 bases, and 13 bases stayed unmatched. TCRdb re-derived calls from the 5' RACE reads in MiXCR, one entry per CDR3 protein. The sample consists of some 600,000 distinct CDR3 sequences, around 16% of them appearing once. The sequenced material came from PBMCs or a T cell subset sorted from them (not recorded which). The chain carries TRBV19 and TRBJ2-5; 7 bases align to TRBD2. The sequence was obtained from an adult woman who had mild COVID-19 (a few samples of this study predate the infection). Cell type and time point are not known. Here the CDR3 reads CASSPGGLVGRETQYF. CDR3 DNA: TGTGCCAGTAGTCCGGGAGGACTAGTAGGTAGAGAGACCCAGTACTTC. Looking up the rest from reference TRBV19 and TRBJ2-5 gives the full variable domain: DGGITQSPKYLFRKEGQNVTLSCEQNLNHDAMYWYRQDPGQGLRLIYYSQIVNDFQKGDIAEGYSVSREKKESFPLTVTSAQKNPTAFYLCASSPGGLVGRETQYFGPGTRLLVL.